This TCR beta chain was sequenced for a study of T cell responses to AZD1222 COVID-19 vaccine. The protocol was immunoSEQ multiplex PCR, while the TCRdb copy is restricted to in-frame clones and leaves out a portion. The sample has about 150,000 clones, around 90% seen once. V was clipped by 3 bases and J by 2 bases, with 18 bases between them. The CDR3 runs to 17 residues. The specimen was peripheral blood, collected on day 0 of AZD1222 vaccination. The sequence was collected from an adult in good health. V gene TRBV23-1 combines with J gene TRBJ2-3; D uncertain. TRBV23-1 is an ORF; its function is uncertain. CDR3 in amino acids: CASSHPSDHSPTDTQYF. As DNA, the CDR3 is TGCGCCAGCAGTCACCCTTCGGACCATAGCCCCACAGATACGCAGTATTTT.